This TCR beta chain was sequenced for a study of beta chain features in type 1 diabetes. Study background: Taken together, all samples contributed around 100 million examined sorted cells. General study findings and limits: Within the patient group, naive, central memory and Treg TCRB repertoires appeared more similar to each other than within healthy donors. Shortening of TCRB CDR3s, moderate but significant, appeared in all four CD4+ subsets of Type 1 diabetes patients.

Germline assignment: CDR1 SEHNR and CDR2 FQNEAQ (reference sequence). Trimming cost V 6 bases and J 1 base, with 9 bases left between them. CDR3 size: 14 residues. Populations isolated by sorting all had purity greater than 95%. Every isolated RNA sample was fully reverse transcribed, so sequencing captured expressed TCRB transcripts. This table comes from immunoSEQ multiplex PCR, and its TCRdb copy is limited to in-frame clones, with some not included. Of about 660,000 clones in the sample, roughly an eighth were seen once. This clone has just a few counts. Its antigen is unidentified. This TCR was recovered from a man aged 18 to 30 with type 1 diabetes. V usage is TRBV7-9 and J usage is TRBJ2-2; D uncertain. Sequenced input: naive CD4+ T cells from blood. CDR3 amino acids: CASRSVLNTGELFF. In nucleotides, the CDR3 is TGTGCCAGCAGATCAGTTCTGAACACCGGGGAGCTGTTTTTT. The variable domain in full, completed from reference TRBV7-9 and TRBJ2-2, reads DTGVSQNPRHKITKRGQNVTFRCDPISEHNRLYWYRQTLGQGPEFLTYFQNEAQLEKSRLLSDRFSAERPKGSFSTLEIQRTEQGDSAMYLCASRSVLNTGELFFGEGSRLTVL.